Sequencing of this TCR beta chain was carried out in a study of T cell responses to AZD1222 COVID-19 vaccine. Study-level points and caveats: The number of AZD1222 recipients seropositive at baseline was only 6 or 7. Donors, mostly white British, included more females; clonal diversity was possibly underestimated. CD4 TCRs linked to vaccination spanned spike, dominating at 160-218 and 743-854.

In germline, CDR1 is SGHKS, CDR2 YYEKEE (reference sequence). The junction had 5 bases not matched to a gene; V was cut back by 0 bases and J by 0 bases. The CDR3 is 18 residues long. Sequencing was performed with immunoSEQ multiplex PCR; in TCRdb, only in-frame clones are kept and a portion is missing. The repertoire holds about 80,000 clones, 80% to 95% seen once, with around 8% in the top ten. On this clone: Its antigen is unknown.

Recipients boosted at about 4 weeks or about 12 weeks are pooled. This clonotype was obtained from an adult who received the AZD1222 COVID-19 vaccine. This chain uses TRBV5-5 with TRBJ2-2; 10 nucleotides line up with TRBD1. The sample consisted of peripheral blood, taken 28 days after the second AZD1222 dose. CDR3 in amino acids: CASSLVLGQGANTGELFF. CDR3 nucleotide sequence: TGTGCCAGCAGCTTGGTCCTCGGACAGGGGGCGAACACCGGGGAGCTGTTTTTT.